This TCR beta chain is from a study of CD8+ T cells in alopecia areata. Lesional scalp punch biopsies and peripheral blood were collected from alopecia areata patients. Extracted RNA was reverse transcribed, and the resulting cDNA served as sequencing template. Produced via immunoSEQ multiplex PCR; TCRdb's table is partial and in-frame only. The sample holds 150,000 to 190,000 clones; about 53% are singletons and the top ten take 15% to 20%. Looked up from germline, CDR1 is SQVTM and CDR2 is ANQGSEA. The CDR3 is 13 amino acids. Trimming took off 1 base at V and 10 bases at J, with 16 bases between the two ends.

This material consisted of CD8+ T cells sorted from blood, taken at week 0. The V and J genes are TRBV29-1 and TRBJ1-2, with D possibly matching TRBD1 (5 bases). The TCR sequence derives from a human donor with alopecia areata. CDR3: CSVEGGTVVDYTF. CDR3 DNA sequence: TGCAGCGTTGAAGGTGGGACGGTTGTTGACTACACCTTC.